This entry features one T cell receptor beta chain sequence. Its antigen is not known. The sample originates from a study of cytomegalovirus exposure and HLA in healthy donors. Study-level results: Another analysis was done later, and it associated approximately 18,000 TCR beta sequences with HLA alleles at 0.05 false discovery rate. Some V segments could not be told apart, so they were left out, TRBV6-2 and TRBV6-3 among them. The presence/absence work took it that sequencing depth was about the same across donors.

V lost 1 base and J lost 1, with 13 bases in between. Germline values: CDR1 SGHDN, CDR2 FVKESK. The length of the CDR3 is 16 residues. Amplification used 60 Vbeta primers and 13 Jbeta primers. Profiled with immunoSEQ multiplex PCR; TCRdb holds only in-frame clones, not every one. The sample carries some 150,000 clones, around 62% recorded once. This receptor was taken from a man in his forties in good health and CMV-seronegative. The J gene is TRBJ2-5, the V gene TRBV14; possible D gene TRBD1, 5 bases. The specimen sequenced was PBMCs. DNA for the CDR3: TGTGCCAGCAGCCAAGTGGGGCGCACCATCCAAGAGACCCAGTACTTC. Amino acids: CASSQVGRTIQETQYF.